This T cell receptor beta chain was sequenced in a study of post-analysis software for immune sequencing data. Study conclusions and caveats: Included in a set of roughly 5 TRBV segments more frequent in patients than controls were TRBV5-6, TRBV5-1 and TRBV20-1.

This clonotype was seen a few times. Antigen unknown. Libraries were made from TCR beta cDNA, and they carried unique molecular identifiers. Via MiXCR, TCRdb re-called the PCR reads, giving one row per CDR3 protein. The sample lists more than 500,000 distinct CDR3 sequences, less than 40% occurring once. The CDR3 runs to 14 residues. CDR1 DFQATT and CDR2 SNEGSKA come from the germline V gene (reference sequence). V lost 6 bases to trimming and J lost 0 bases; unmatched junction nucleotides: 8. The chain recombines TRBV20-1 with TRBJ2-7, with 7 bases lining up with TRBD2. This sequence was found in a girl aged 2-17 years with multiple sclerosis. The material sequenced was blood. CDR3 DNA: TGCAGTGCACAACGGGACTACTTCTCCTACGAGCAGTACTTC. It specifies CSAQRDYFSYEQYF.